The clone carrying this TCR beta chain was detected many times. RNA transcripts yielded amplified TCR beta CDR3 regions. First-round RT-PCR of the TCR CDR3 relied on the HTBI primer set. A single record per CDR3 protein comes from TCRdb applying MiXCR to the multiplex PCR reads. The sample contains hundreds of thousands of distinct CDR3 sequences, roughly an eighth of which appear only once. The record originates from a study of T cells in Graves' hyperthyroidism and ophthalmopathy. Study context: At initial diagnosis, before any treatment had begun, peripheral blood was obtained.

CDR1 is SGHTA and CDR2 is FQGTGA in the germline V gene. This CDR3 is 13 amino acids long. V gave up 0 bases and J gave up 6 bases, with 9 bases separating them. Hyperthyroidism patients were newly diagnosed, had disease duration under 2 months, and were aged 18 to 65 years. PBMCs were collected from an approximately 9 ml volume of fresh peripheral blood. The TCR comes from a woman between 18 and 29 years old with Graves' hyperthyroidism. The V gene is TRBV7-3, the J gene TRBJ2-7; D unclear. The specimen was blood. This CDR3 reads CASSLTGVGEQYF. The CDR3 region has the DNA TGTGCCAGCAGCTTAACAGGCGTTGGCGAGCAGTACTTC. Complete variable domain (other parts from reference TRBV7-3 and TRBJ2-7): GAGVSQTPSNKVTEKGKYVELRCDPISGHTALYWYRQSLGQGPEFLIYFQGTGAADDSGLPNDRFFAVRPEGSVSTLKIQRTERGDSAVYLCASSLTGVGEQYFGPGTRLTVT.